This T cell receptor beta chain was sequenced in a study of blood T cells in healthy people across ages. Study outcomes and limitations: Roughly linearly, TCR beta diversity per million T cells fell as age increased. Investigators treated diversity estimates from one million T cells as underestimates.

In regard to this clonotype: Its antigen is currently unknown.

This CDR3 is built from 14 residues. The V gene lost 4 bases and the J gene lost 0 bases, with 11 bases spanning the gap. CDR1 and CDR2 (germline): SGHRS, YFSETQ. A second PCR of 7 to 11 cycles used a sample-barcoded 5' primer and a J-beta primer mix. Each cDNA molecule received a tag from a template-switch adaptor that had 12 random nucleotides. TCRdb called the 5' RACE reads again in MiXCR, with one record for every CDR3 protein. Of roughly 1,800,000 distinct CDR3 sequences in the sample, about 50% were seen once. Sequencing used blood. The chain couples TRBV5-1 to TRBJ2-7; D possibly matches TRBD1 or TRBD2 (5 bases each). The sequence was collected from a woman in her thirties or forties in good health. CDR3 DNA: TGCGCCAGCAGCAACCGGGACCCCTCCTACGAGCAGTACTTC. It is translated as CASSNRDPSYEQYF.